The rows below give T cell receptor beta chains drawn from one sample of a study of blood T cells in healthy people across ages. Each CDR3 protein is one row after TCRdb ran MiXCR on the 5' RACE reads. The top ten hold approximately 3.7% of the sample, which has 750,000 to 850,000 distinct CDR3 sequences, approximately 25% seen once. A further study also used this sample, focusing on T cells of mothers and their children.

Input material: blood. Receptors originate from a boy aged 5-17 years in good health. Both conserved end residues are part of each CDR3. Fields, in order: V gene, D gene, J gene, clone size, CDR3 protein, CDR3 DNA. D genes are given only for firm matches. Some rows have no size entry. The others give once, few or many, or a class for an expanded clone.

TRBV6-4	NA	TRBJ1-5	few	CASSEMVAKQPQHF	TGTGCCAGCAGTGAAATGGTGGCGAAGCAGCCCCAGCATTTT
TRBV7-9	NA	TRBJ2-4	NA	CASSPASGLGYIQYF	TGTGCCAGCAGCCCTGCCTCGGGGCTCGGGTACATTCAGTACTTC
TRBV2	TRBD2	TRBJ2-7	NA	CASIPLAGGNYEQYF	TGTGCCAGCATCCCCTTAGCGGGAGGAAACTACGAGCAGTACTTC
TRBV28	NA	TRBJ1-5	few	CASSLSGGGGNQPQHF	TGTGCCAGCAGTTTAAGCGGGGGAGGCGGCAATCAGCCCCAGCATTTT
TRBV7-3	NA	TRBJ2-1	few	CASSPQWGDNEQFF	TGTGCCAGCAGCCCCCAATGGGGGGACAATGAGCAGTTCTTC
TRBV12-3/TRBV12-4	NA	TRBJ2-7	many	CASSFTSYEQYF	TGTGCCAGCAGCTTCACCTCCTACGAGCAGTACTTC
TRBV27	NA	TRBJ1-6	NA	CASRKAYNSPLHF	TGTGCCAGCAGGAAAGCCTATAATTCACCCCTCCACTTT
TRBV6-1	NA	TRBJ1-5	few	CASARGTPNQPQHF	TGTGCCAGCGCCCGCGGGACACCGAATCAGCCCCAGCATTTT
TRBV6-2/TRBV6-3	NA	TRBJ2-1	NA	CASSHGGQQFF	TGTGCCAGCAGCCACGGAGGGCAGCAGTTCTTC
TRBV12-3/TRBV12-4	TRBD1	TRBJ1-6	NA	CASSLLGRGDSPLHF	TGTGCCAGCAGTTTATTGGGCAGGGGGGATTCACCCCTCCACTTT
TRBV4-3	NA	TRBJ2-3	NA	CASSQRLWDSNPDTQYF	TGCGCCAGCAGCCAGCGGCTTTGGGACTCCAACCCAGATACGCAGTATTTT
TRBV2	TRBD1	TRBJ2-5	NA	CASSESGTAQETQYF	TGTGCCAGCAGTGAATCCGGGACAGCCCAAGAGACCCAGTACTTC
TRBV11-1	NA	TRBJ2-1	few	CASSSKIQPNEQFF	TGTGCCAGCAGCTCTAAGATACAGCCCAATGAGCAGTTCTTC
TRBV19	NA	TRBJ1-1	NA	CASSRTELNTEAFF	TGTGCCAGTAGCCGGACGGAACTGAACACTGAAGCTTTCTTT
TRBV7-2	NA	TRBJ1-5	few	CASSSFGTPSNQPQHF	TGTGCCAGCAGCTCATTCGGGACACCTAGCAATCAGCCCCAGCATTTT
TRBV7-2	NA	TRBJ1-2	NA	CASSLGGIIKYTF	TGTGCCAGCAGCTTAGGGGGTATTATAAAGTACACCTTC
TRBV21-1	NA	TRBJ1-5	few	CASSRRTGVSNQPQHF	TGTGCCAGCAGCAGGAGAACAGGGGTAAGCAATCAGCCCCAGCATTTT
TRBV14	NA	TRBJ2-5	NA	CASRRTATIYQETQYF	TGTGCCAGCAGAAGGACGGCTACAATCTACCAAGAGACCCAGTACTTC
TRBV12-3/TRBV12-4	NA	TRBJ2-7	NA	CASSLAVGGANEQYF	TGTGCCAGCAGTTTAGCGGTGGGGGGTGCCAACGAGCAGTACTTC
TRBV5-1	TRBD2	TRBJ2-7	few	CASSLLSSGALGGSYEQYF	TGCGCCAGCAGCTTGTTGTCTAGCGGGGCGTTGGGTGGATCCTACGAGCAGTACTTC
TRBV2	TRBD1	TRBJ2-1	few	CASRGTGANEQFF	TGTGCCAGCAGGGGGACAGGGGCCAATGAGCAGTTCTTC
TRBV7-2	NA	TRBJ1-6	NA	CASSLMRENSPLHF	TGTGCCAGCAGCTTAATGCGGGAAAATTCACCCCTCCACTTT
TRBV30	NA	TRBJ1-2	NA	CAWSRNRVRYGYTF	TGTGCCTGGAGCCGGAACAGGGTTCGCTATGGCTACACCTTC
TRBV15	NA	TRBJ1-4	NA	CATSRLMAGGNEKLFF	TGTGCCACCAGCAGGCTAATGGCCGGGGGTAATGAAAAACTGTTTTTT
TRBV6-5	NA	TRBJ2-5	NA	CASSYPSIGHPQETQYF	TGTGCCAGCAGTTACCCGTCAATAGGTCACCCACAAGAGACCCAGTACTTC